This T cell receptor (beta chain) is drawn from a study of cytomegalovirus exposure and HLA in healthy donors. Notes on the study in general: A later analysis associated 15,000 to 20,000 TCR beta sequences with HLA alleles at a 0.05 false discovery rate. A later analysis found TCR association rates differed by HLA locus, highest for DRB1 and lowest for HLA-C. Among TCR sequences, most were rare, though some public TCRs appeared in many donors. Being indistinguishable, some V segments were excluded, TRBV6-2 and TRBV6-3 among them.

Unmatched junction bases numbered 6, after V lost 4 bases and J lost 5 bases. CDR3 length: 16 residues. The germline V gene has CDR1 LNHDA and CDR2 SQIVND (reference sequence). With regard to this clone: Antigen: not known.

PCR amplification relied on 60 Vbeta primers (plus 13 Jbeta primers). The protocol was immunoSEQ multiplex PCR, while the TCRdb copy is restricted to in-frame clones and leaves out a portion. The table lists about 91,000 clones, roughly nine tenths of them singletons. Material for sequencing was PBMCs. The sequence came from a young man in good health and CMV-seropositive. The chain combines TRBV19 with TRBJ2-1; the match to TRBD2 covers 12 bases. Written as DNA, the CDR3 is TGTGCCAGTAGTACTAGCGGGAGGGCCCGTAACAATGAGCAGTTCTTC. It yields the protein CASSTSGRARNNEQFF.